This T cell receptor (beta chain) was found in a study of Ad26.COV2.S vaccination and SARS-CoV-2 variants (dated by TCRdb to about 2021). General notes on the study: TCRbeta repertoire sequencing served as the tool for gauging how specific and how broad the SARS-CoV-2-reactive T cell receptors were following Ad26.COV2.S vaccination. A total of some 30 samples were included in the TCR-sequenced set, comprising around 19 Ad26.COV2.S vaccine recipients, 5 placebo recipients and 8 SARS-CoV-2 convalescent individuals. The paper as a whole reports these results and caveats: Higher spike-specific TCR breadth was observed in Ad26.COV2.S recipients than in placebo recipients (P = 0.0014). Substantial breadth of spike-specific CD8+ and CD4+ T cell responses was reported after vaccination. Vaccine and placebo recipients had similar non-spike TCR breadth, a finding consistent with the vaccine containing only spike. According to the authors, total T cell responses may have been underestimated by the TCR breadth and depth analyses.

Read against the paper, the sample's time point label means: individuals recovered from natural SARS-CoV-2 infection. On this clone itself: Its antigen is currently not known. No much larger clonotype is one base removed from it; base qualities were not supplied.

The immunoSEQ Assay was the method used to sequence TCRbeta CDR3 regions. After extraction, genomic DNA underwent amplification by bias-controlled multiplex PCR, followed by high-throughput sequencing. The study's own analysis went as follows. To quantify the absolute abundance of every unique TCRbeta CDR3 region, sequences were collapsed and filtered. Usable DNA was measured by amplifying reference genes present in all nucleated cells, and TCRbeta template counts were normalized to that usable DNA to estimate T cell fraction. Repertoire TCRs were annotated as SARS-CoV-2-specific when V gene, CDR3 amino acid sequence and J gene were exactly matched to a known reactive TCR set. MIRA supplied the reference SARS-CoV-2 TCR set, which was filtered for enrichment in COVID-19-positive ImmuneCODE repertoires so that public or cross-reactive TCRs were removed. Drawing on the MIRA antigens, annotated TCRs were analysed further at the level of specific ORF or position within ORF. Breadth was defined as the number of annotated unique rearrangements divided by the total number of unique productive rearrangements, and depth was defined as the summed frequency of the annotated unique rearrangements. Group comparisons of TCR breadth used two-sided Wilcoxon rank-sum tests. Not all clones reach the TCRdb copy of this immuneACCESS table, which keeps in-frame sequences only. Checked studies attribute under half of the gap to unresolved V genes and leave the rest unexplained. D and trimming come from the DNA, and the V and J calls and clone size come from that table. This sample holds some 180,000 clones; around 85% were observed only once. The ten largest clones capture 5.9% of the sample.

From the cysteine up to the phenylalanine, the CDR3 has a length of 16 residues. The retained sequence is limited to the CDR3, 48 bases, with the frame set at the first base. A distance of 18 bases separates the germline ends of V and J, which lose 6 bases and 3 bases respectively. As encoded in the germline V gene (reference sequence), CDR1 is LGHDT while CDR2 is YNNKEL. Here the sequenced sample was peripheral blood, taken after recovery from COVID-19. This clonotype originated in a human donor who had recovered from COVID-19. Recombination linked TRBV3-1 (or the pseudogene TRBV3-2) to TRBJ2-4, with the D segment identity uncertain. The nucleotide sequence reads TGTGCCAGCAGTAGGAATAGTGTTAGGGTCAAAAACATTCAGTACTTC. Translated, it reads CASSRNSVRVKNIQYF.